The 20 T cell receptor beta chains given below trace back to one sample, sequenced in a study of blood T cell repertoires in COVID-19. The method was immunoSEQ multiplex PCR; TCRdb's version includes in-frame clones alone and lacks a portion of them. The table lists hundreds of thousands of clones, around nine tenths of them singletons. Source material: PBMCs or T cells enriched from blood (not recorded which). All receptors come from a woman in her thirties or forties who had recovered from COVID-19.

The table lists this clone with a count of one. V is TRBV12-3 or TRBV12-4 and J is TRBJ2-7; D is undetermined. The CDR3 covers 13 residues. The V and J ends lost 3 bases and 5 bases respectively, with 11 bases between them. CDR3 protein: CASSFAWSDEQYF. The CDR3 DNA is TGTGCCAGCAGTTTCGCGTGGAGCGACGAGCAGTACTTC.

The J gene is TRBJ2-3, the V gene TRBV7-2, with 8 positions matching TRBD2. This CDR3 has 13 amino acids. CDR1 and CDR2 from the germline V gene are SGHTA and FQGNSA. V was pared by 5 bases and J by 5 bases, with 3 bases of the junction left unmatched. The CDR3 nucleotides are TGTGCCAGCAGCCATAGCGGGGAAGATACGCAGTATTTT. It codes for CASSHSGEDTQYF. Full variable domain (remainder filled in from reference TRBV7-2 and TRBJ2-3): GAGVSQSPSNKVTEKGKDVELRCDPISGHTALYWYRQSLGQGLEFLIYFQGNSAPDKSGLPSDRFSAERTGGSVSTLTIQRTQQEDSAVYLCASSHSGEDTQYFGPGTRLTVL.

The chain combines TRBV7-9 with TRBJ2-7, with 13 bases identical to TRBD2. The J segment lost 4 bases and the V segment lost 4 bases, leaving 4 bases of the junction unmatched. This CDR3 comprises 15 residues. In germline, CDR1 is SEHNR, CDR2 FQNEAQ (reference sequence). CDR3 amino acids: CASSSWTSGGYEQYF. CDR3 DNA sequence: TGTGCCAGCAGCTCTTGGACTAGCGGGGGTTACGAGCAGTACTTC.

The chain recombines TRBV2 with TRBJ2-1; the match to TRBD2 covers 13 bases. The CDR3 runs to 20 residues. Per the germline V gene, CDR1 is SNHLY and CDR2 is FYNNEI. Trimming removed 3 bases from V and 3 bases from J; junction bases left unmatched: 14. The CDR3 loop reads CASSDSETSGRRALYNEQFF. The CDR3 coding sequence is TGTGCCAGCAGTGATTCCGAGACTAGCGGGAGGAGGGCCCTCTACAATGAGCAGTTCTTC.

The chain is built from TRBV28 and TRBJ2-7, with D tentatively TRBD1 (6 bases). The CDR3 runs 15 residues. V lost 5 bases, J lost 3 bases, and 17 bases lay in between. Germline CDR1 reads MDHEN; CDR2 reads SYDVKM. The CDR3: CASSRATGGIYEQYF. CDR3 sequence (DNA): TGTGCCAGCAGTCGAGCGACAGGTGGAATCTACGAGCAGTACTTC.

This clone was detected only once. The chain is built from TRBV6-5 and TRBJ1-4, with D hard to call. The V and J ends lost 7 bases and 7 bases respectively, with 19 bases between them. CDR3 length equals 15 residues. Germline values: CDR1 MNHEY, CDR2 SVGAGI. CDR3 coding DNA: TGTGCCAGCATTGGTATAAAGGAGTACGGTGAAAAACTGTTTTTT. It yields the protein CASIGIKEYGEKLFF.

The chain has TRBV7-8 and TRBJ2-1; 10 bases line up with TRBD2. The V and J ends lost 1 base and 5 bases, in that order; junction bases with no gene match: 5. CDR1 SGHVS and CDR2 FQNEAQ come from the germline V gene. The CDR3 covers 16 residues. CDR3 amino acids: CASSLGPAGGDNEQFF. In nucleotides, the CDR3 is TGTGCCAGCAGCTTAGGTCCAGCGGGAGGGGACAATGAGCAGTTCTTC.

DNA for the CDR3: TGTGCCAGTAGTATAAGGAGGCCGGAAAAACTGTTTTTT. It yields the protein CASSIRRPEKLFF. This chain connects TRBV19 to TRBJ1-4; D uncertain. Germline loops: CDR1 LNHDA, CDR2 SQIVND (reference sequence). The ends were cut back, 2 bases at V and 8 bases at J, with 9 bases in the middle. This CDR3 comprises 13 residues.

V gene TRBV12-2 combines with J gene TRBJ2-7; TRBD1 is the table's D call, not checked against the DNA. TRBV12-2 is given as a pseudogene. This CDR3 is built from 19 residues. The CDR3 sequence: CASRSGPPHTGQGFYEQYF. DNA of the CDR3: TGTGCAAGTCGCTCGGGGCCTCCCCACACGGGACAGGGATTTTACGAGCAGTACTTC.

This sequence joins TRBV18 and TRBJ2-5, with D possibly being TRBD2 (5 bases). The CDR3 loop spans 14 amino acids. Germline-derived CDR1 and CDR2 are KGHSH and LQKENI. V was pared by 0 bases and J by 5 bases, with 10 bases between. This CDR3 reads CASSPPDRRETQYF. CDR3 DNA: TGTGCCAGCTCACCACCGGACCGGAGGGAGACCCAGTACTTC. Combining the CDR3 with reference TRBV18 and TRBJ2-5 gives the whole variable domain NAGVMQNPRHLVRRRGQEARLRCSPMKGHSHVYWYRQLPEEGLKFMVYLQKENIIDESGMPKERFSAEFPKEGPSILRIQQVVRGDSAAYFCASSPPDRRETQYFGPGTRLLVL.

The chain couples TRBV24-1 to TRBJ2-6, with 8 nucleotides matching TRBD1. Germline assignment: CDR1 KGHDR and CDR2 SFDVKD. The CDR3 spans 17 residues. J was trimmed by 2 bases and V by 4 bases; bases with no gene match: 6. DNA of the CDR3: TGTGCCACCAGTGACTCCGGGACAGGACCTGGGGCCAACGTCCTGACTTTC. This translates into CATSDSGTGPGANVLTF.

V gene TRBV2 combines with J gene TRBJ1-1, with 9 bases lining up with TRBD1. CDR1 is SNHLY and CDR2 is FYNNEI in the germline V gene. This CDR3 comprises 16 residues. With V trimmed by 1 base and J by 0 bases, 3 bases remained unmatched. CDR3 sequence (DNA): TGTGCCAGCAGTGAAGGACAGGGGGTCATGAACACTGAAGCTTTCTTT. This encodes CASSEGQGVMNTEAFF.

The chain links TRBV5-8 to TRBJ1-5; 7 bases fit TRBD1. This CDR3 is 12 amino acids long. CDR1 is SGHTS and CDR2 is YDEGEE in the germline V gene. After removal of 3 bases from V and 8 bases from J, the junction contained 2 bases not matched to a gene. In DNA, the CDR3 is TGTGCCAGCAGCTACGACAGGGAGCCCCAGCATTTT. Its translation: CASSYDREPQHF.

In DNA, the CDR3 is TGTGCCAGCAGTGACCCCTGGACCGGACAGGGGGCTGGTCAGCCCCAGCATTTT. Translating gives CASSDPWTGQGAGQPQHF. The chain employs TRBV28 and TRBJ1-5; TRBD1 matches at 11 bases. The CDR3 runs to 18 residues. Trimming removed 5 bases from V and 6 bases from J; junction bases left unmatched: 15. Germline CDR1 reads MDHEN; CDR2 reads SYDVKM.

The rearrangement joins TRBV20-1 to TRBJ2-1, with D uncertain. V lost 3 bases, J lost 7 bases, and 10 bases lay in between. The CDR3 spans 12 residues. Germline CDR1 is DFQATT and CDR2 is SNEGSKA (reference sequence). The CDR3 protein is CSASRLPNEQFF. The CDR3, as DNA: TGCAGTGCTAGTCGTCTACCGAATGAGCAGTTCTTC.

The chain couples TRBV28 to TRBJ2-1; D perhaps matches TRBD1 (6 bases). The CDR3 totals 16 residues. The V gene's germline CDR1 is MDHEN and CDR2 SYDVKM. V shed 6 bases and J shed 1 base, with 16 bases lying between them. The CDR3 here is CASRVRGQGSYNEQFF. The CDR3, as DNA: TGTGCCAGCAGGGTCAGGGGCCAGGGATCCTACAATGAGCAGTTCTTC.

The V and J genes are TRBV27 and TRBJ2-3, with 16 nucleotides matching TRBD2. V trimming: 6 bases; J trimming: 5 bases; junction bases outside the gene matches: 5. The CDR3 is 16 residues long. Looked up from germline, CDR1 is MNHEY and CDR2 is SMNVEV (reference sequence). The CDR3 DNA reads as TGTGCCAGCAGCCCCGGGACTAGCGGGAGGGAAGATACGCAGTATTTT. It codes for CASSPGTSGREDTQYF.

The V gene is TRBV28, the J gene TRBJ2-7, with a tentative D call TRBD2 (5 bases). The ends were cut back, 6 bases at V and 5 bases at J, with 14 bases in the middle. CDR1 and CDR2 (germline): MDHEN, SYDVKM. CDR3 length equals 13 residues. CDR3 sequence (DNA): TGTGCCAGCAGCGTTGCGTCGCGGGACGAGCAGTACTTC. This codes for CASSVASRDEQYF. Using reference TRBV28 and TRBJ2-7 for the parts outside the CDR3, the full variable domain is DVKVTQSSRYLVKRTGEKVFLECVQDMDHENMFWYRQDPGLGLRLIYFSYDVKMKEKGDIPEGYSVSREKKERFSLILESASTNQTSMYLCASSVASRDEQYFGPGTRLTVT.

This chain links TRBV5-8 with TRBJ1-5, with 8 positions matching TRBD1. The trim removed 3 bases at V and 4 bases at J, leaving 9 bases unmatched. The CDR3 is 16 residues long. Germline CDR1 is SGHTS and CDR2 is YDEGEE. CDR3 DNA sequence: TGTGCCAGCAGCTCGGACAGGGTTCGTGGGAATCAGCCCCAGCATTTT. Translating it yields CASSSDRVRGNQPQHF.

V usage is TRBV7-2 and J usage is TRBJ2-1; TRBD2 aligns across 9 bases. V lost 0 bases, J lost 9 bases, and 9 bases stayed unmatched. Per the germline V gene, CDR1 is SGHTA and CDR2 is FQGNSA. The CDR3 extends over 16 amino acids. The CDR3 is CASSLAGAGGFGEQFF. The CDR3 DNA reads TGTGCCAGCAGCTTAGCCGGAGCGGGAGGATTTGGTGAGCAGTTCTTC.